Described below is a single TCR beta chain sequence and its context. The CDR3 consists of 16 residues. Germline V gene lookup returns CDR1 KGHSH and CDR2 LQKENI. Trimming took off 3 bases at V and 4 bases at J, with 15 bases between the two ends. Original analysis: By means of reference gene primer amplification, nucleated cell counts were estimated. The data were produced by immunoSEQ multiplex PCR, yet TCRdb's version contains in-frame clones alone and is incomplete. The V and J calls and clone size were taken over from that table, and D and trimming were inferred from the DNA. The sample includes over 85,000 clones, about 81% of them seen just once. This sample was included in a study of blood T cell repertoires in COVID-19. Study summary: Samples of COVID-19 (acute and convalescent) were obtained from the United States, Italy and Spain. T cells, B-cell-depleted T cells, or PBMCs supplied cDNA or gDNA.

The sequenced material came from peripheral blood. This sequence was found in a man between 65 and 85 years old with acute or convalescent COVID-19. The chain links TRBV18 to TRBJ1-4; D is undetermined. The CDR3: CASSPPAGAINEKLFF. For the CDR3, the DNA is TGTGCCAGCTCACCTCCTGCGGGTGCGATTAATGAAAAACTGTTTTTT.